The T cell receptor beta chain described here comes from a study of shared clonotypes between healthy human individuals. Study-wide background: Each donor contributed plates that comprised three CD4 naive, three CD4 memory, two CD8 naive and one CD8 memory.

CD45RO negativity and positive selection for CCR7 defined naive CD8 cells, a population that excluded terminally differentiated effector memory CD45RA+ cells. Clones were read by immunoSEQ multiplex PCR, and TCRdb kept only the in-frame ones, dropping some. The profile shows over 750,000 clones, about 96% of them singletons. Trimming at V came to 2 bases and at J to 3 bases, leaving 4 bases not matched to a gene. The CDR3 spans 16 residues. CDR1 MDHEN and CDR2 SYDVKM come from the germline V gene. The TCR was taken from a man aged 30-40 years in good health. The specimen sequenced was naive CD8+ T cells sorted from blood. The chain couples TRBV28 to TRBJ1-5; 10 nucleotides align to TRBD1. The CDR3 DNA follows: TGTGCCAGCAGTTTACTAGGGACAGGGGCCAATCAGCCCCAGCATTTT. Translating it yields CASSLLGTGANQPQHF. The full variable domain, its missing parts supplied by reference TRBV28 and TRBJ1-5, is DVKVTQSSRYLVKRTGEKVFLECVQDMDHENMFWYRQDPGLGLRLIYFSYDVKMKEKGDIPEGYSVSREKKERFSLILESASTNQTSMYLCASSLLGTGANQPQHFGDGTRLSIL.